This paragraph covers one T cell receptor (beta chain) sequence. Its matching antigen is unknown. Sequenced by immunoSEQ multiplex PCR; TCRdb stores in-frame clones only, minus some. This sample yields about 50,000 clones, of which roughly 80% are seen a single time; around an eighth belongs to the top ten. This CDR3 spans 12 amino acids. The V gene's germline CDR1 is KGHSH and CDR2 LQKENI. V was shortened by 3 bases and J by 4 bases, with 3 bases between the two germline ends. This sample was included in a study of OX40 agonist ivuxolimab in advanced cancers. The study's findings and limits: At 0.1 to 3.0 mg/kg and by week 6, clonal expansion occurred in CD4+ and CD8+ blood T cells.

The source material was CD4+ or CD8+ T cells sorted from blood, sampled in a trial of the OX40 agonist ivuxolimab. The clonotype originates from an adult with an advanced solid tumor such as melanoma, head and neck, liver or kidney cancer. The chain couples TRBV18 to TRBJ2-2; D not resolved. CDR3 loop: CASSPITGELFF. Here the CDR3 DNA reads TGTGCCAGCTCACCGATCACCGGGGAGCTGTTTTTT.